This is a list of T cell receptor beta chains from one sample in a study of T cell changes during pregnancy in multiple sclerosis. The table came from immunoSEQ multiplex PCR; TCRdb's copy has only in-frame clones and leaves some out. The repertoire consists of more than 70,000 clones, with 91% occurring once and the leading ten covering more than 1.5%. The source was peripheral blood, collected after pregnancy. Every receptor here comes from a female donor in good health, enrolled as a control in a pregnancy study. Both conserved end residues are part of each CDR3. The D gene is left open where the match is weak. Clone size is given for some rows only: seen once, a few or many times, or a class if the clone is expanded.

TGTGCCAGCAGTGCAGGTGCGGGGGGATACAATGAGCAGTTCTTC	CASSAGAGGYNEQFF	TRBV27	.	TRBJ2-1	TRBD2
TGTGCCAGTAGTCCGGCGGTCGAAGCTTTCTTT	CASSPAVEAFF	TRBV19	.	TRBJ1-1	.
TGTGCCAGCAGCCCCCCGACAGGGGGGGCTTTCTTT	CASSPPTGGAFF	TRBV5-4	.	TRBJ1-1	TRBD1
TGTGCCAGCAGCGTAATGGGGGCGAATTCACCCCTCCACTTT	CASSVMGANSPLHF	TRBV11-2	.	TRBJ1-6	.
TGTGCCAGCTCACCCGCGGGGGACAAAAACATTCAGTACTTC	CASSPAGDKNIQYF	TRBV18	.	TRBJ2-4	TRBD2
TGTGCCAGCAGCGTTAGCGGGGGGATCCGAGAGACCCAGTACTTC	CASSVSGGIRETQYF	TRBV2	.	TRBJ2-5	TRBD2
TGTGCCAGCAGCTTCCGTCCTCGTCAGTCTTTCACTGAAGCTTTCTTT	CASSFRPRQSFTEAFF	TRBV5-6	few	TRBJ1-1	.
TGCGCCAGCAGCCAAGTCCGGGGGGCACGATACGAGCAGTACTTC	CASSQVRGARYEQYF	TRBV4-3	.	TRBJ2-7	.
TGTGCCAGCAGCTTAGGGACCAGCGGCAATGAGCAGTTCTTC	CASSLGTSGNEQFF	TRBV7-8	.	TRBJ2-1	.
TGTGCCTGGAGTGCTGGACAGGGGACCTATGGCTACACCTTC	CAWSAGQGTYGYTF	TRBV30	.	TRBJ1-2	TRBD1
TGTGCCAGCAGCTTCCTAAGGGGGCAAATGGGCACAGATACGCAGTATTTT	CASSFLRGQMGTDTQYF	TRBV5-4	.	TRBJ2-3	TRBD1
TGTGCCAGCAGCCCAGAGGGACTTACGAACACCGGGGAGCTGTTTTTT	CASSPEGLTNTGELFF	TRBV4-2	.	TRBJ2-2	.
TGTGCCAGCTCAGGGGGACAGGGCGATGGCTACACCTTC	CASSGGQGDGYTF	TRBV18	.	TRBJ1-2	TRBD1